The 25 T cell receptor beta chains below were found in one sample sequenced in a study of T cell responses to AZD1222 COVID-19 vaccine. Measured with immunoSEQ multiplex PCR; TCRdb has only the in-frame clones, and not every one. The data show 100,000 to 150,000 clones, 70% to 90% seen once. The source was peripheral blood, collected on day 0 of AZD1222 vaccination. The receptors derive from an adult in good health.

The chain links TRBV10-3 to TRBJ2-3; D may correspond to TRBD1 or TRBD2 (5 bases each). This CDR3 contains 15 residues. Germline V gene sequence: CDR1 ENHRY, CDR2 SYGVKD. The V end lost 6 bases, the J end lost 0 bases, and 13 bases lay between the germline ends. CDR3 sequence (DNA): TGTGCCATCAGGGGGCCGGGGCCTAGCACAGATACGCAGTATTTT. This codes for CAIRGPGPSTDTQYF.

This clone was picked up one time. V and J are TRBV7-8 and TRBJ2-1, with D perhaps TRBD2 (5 bases). CDR3 length: 13 residues. V was shortened by 4 bases and J by 6 bases, with 10 bases between the two germline ends. CDR1 is SGHVS, CDR2 FQNEAQ, per germline. The DNA of the CDR3 is TGTGCCAGCAGCTCCCGGGGTCGCAATGAGCAGTTCTTC. As protein: CASSSRGRNEQFF.

The J gene is TRBJ1-1, the V gene TRBV29-1; 7 positions match TRBD1. V lost 7 bases to trimming and J lost 11 bases; unmatched junction nucleotides: 13. In germline, CDR1 is SQVTM, CDR2 ANQGSEA. The CDR3 sequence is 12 residues long. Written as DNA, the CDR3 is TGCAGCGCCATCAAACGGGCGGGACAGGCTTTCTTT. Its protein is CSAIKRAGQAFF.

This chain uses TRBV7-8 with TRBJ2-5; D gene uncertain. Per germline, CDR1 SGHVS and CDR2 FQNEAQ. The CDR3 runs 15 residues. V lost 6 bases to trimming and J lost 6 bases, with 20 bases between them. Written as DNA, the CDR3 is TGTGCCAGCAGTCCCCACCTGACTGAGGAGAAGACCCAGTACTTC. Its protein is CASSPHLTEEKTQYF.

The rearrangement links TRBV25-1 to TRBJ2-3, with 8 bases matching TRBD2. The germline gives CDR1 MGHDK, CDR2 SYGVNS. V shed 5 bases and J 3 bases; nucleotides not matched to a gene: 13. CDR3 size: 17 residues. The CDR3 region has the DNA TGTGCCAGCAGTCCTGGTTATAGCGGGGTAATTACAGATACGCAGTATTTT. Its translation: CASSPGYSGVITDTQYF.

The chain is built from TRBV18 and TRBJ2-3, with 7 bases that match TRBD1. Per germline, CDR1 KGHSH and CDR2 LQKENI. The J segment lost 4 bases and the V segment lost 3 bases, leaving 4 bases of the junction unmatched. The CDR3 contains 14 residues. The chain's CDR3 is CASSPGTDSDTQYF. Here the CDR3 DNA reads TGTGCCAGCTCACCCGGGACAGACTCAGATACGCAGTATTTT. Based on the CDR3 plus reference TRBV18 and TRBJ2-3, the full variable domain is NAGVMQNPRHLVRRRGQEARLRCSPMKGHSHVYWYRQLPEEGLKFMVYLQKENIIDESGMPKERFSAEFPKEGPSILRIQQVVRGDSAAYFCASSPGTDSDTQYFGPGTRLTVL.

This chain uses TRBV5-1 with TRBJ1-1; a possible D gene is TRBD1 (5 bases). The V end lost 4 bases, the J end lost 2 bases, and 15 bases lay between the germline ends. Germline V gene lookup returns CDR1 SGHRS and CDR2 YFSETQ. The CDR3 totals 15 residues. CDR3 sequence reads: CASSPPRGGNTEAFF. In DNA form, the CDR3 reads TGCGCCAGCAGCCCCCCTAGGGGAGGAAACACTGAAGCTTTCTTT. The full variable domain, in which reference TRBV5-1 and TRBJ1-1 provide the parts outside the CDR3, is KAGVTQTPRYLIKTRGQQVTLSCSPISGHRSVSWYQQTPGQGLQFLFEYFSETQRNKGNFPGRFSGRQFSNSRSEMNVSTLELGDSALYLCASSPPRGGNTEAFFGQGTRLTVV.

The chain couples TRBV9 to TRBJ1-2, with D possibly being TRBD1 (6 bases). Trimming took off 5 bases at V and 4 bases at J, with 12 bases between the two ends. The V gene's germline CDR1 is SGDLS and CDR2 YYNGEE. This CDR3 region has 13 residues. CDR3 in DNA: TGTGCCAGCAGAGGGACAAGCATCTATGGCTACACCTTC. Translation: CASRGTSIYGYTF.

The rearrangement uses TRBV21-1 and TRBJ1-1. TRBV21-1 is annotated as a pseudogene. The CDR3 sequence is 15 residues long. The CDR3 DNA is TGTGCCAGCAGCAAAGTCCCAGGACTAAACACTGAAGCTTTCTTT. Amino acids: CASSKVPGLNTEAFF.

The chain couples TRBV14 to TRBJ1-1, with D tentatively TRBD1 (5 bases). Trimming took 4 bases from V and 5 from J, leaving 11 bases between them. The CDR3 extends over 13 amino acids. CDR1 is SGHDN and CDR2 is FVKESK in the germline V gene. The CDR3, as DNA: TGTGCCAGCAGCCCCTCCCCAGGGACTGAAGCTTTCTTT. Its protein product is CASSPSPGTEAFF.

The rearrangement joins TRBV19 to TRBJ1-1; D ambiguous. The CDR3 extends over 14 amino acids. The germline V gene has CDR1 LNHDA and CDR2 SQIVND (reference sequence). V gave up 3 bases and J gave up 5 bases, with 13 bases separating them. The CDR3 reads CASSMSGLWTEAFF. CDR3 nucleotides: TGTGCCAGTAGTATGAGCGGATTATGGACTGAAGCTTTCTTT.

This chain connects TRBV7-8 to TRBJ1-6; TRBD1 matches at 8 bases. The germline CDR1 and CDR2 sequences are SGHVS and FQNEAQ. The CDR3 is 15 residues long. Trimming at V came to 4 bases and at J to 6 bases, leaving 5 bases not matched to a gene. The CDR3 DNA follows: TGTGCCAGCAGCTCGCAGGGGGCGGGTAATTCACCCCTCCACTTT. The encoded protein is CASSSQGAGNSPLHF.

The CDR3 nucleotides are TGTGCCAGCAGTTACTCGATTGGGGAAGCATACAATGAGCAGTTCTTC. Protein sequence: CASSYSIGEAYNEQFF. V gene TRBV6-5 combines with J gene TRBJ2-1; D ambiguous. V lost 0 bases and J lost 4, with 13 bases in between. Germline loops: CDR1 MNHEY, CDR2 SVGAGI. The CDR3 extends over 16 amino acids.

The chain employs TRBV9 and TRBJ2-1; D is unresolved. The CDR3 extends over 15 amino acids. Per germline, CDR1 SGDLS and CDR2 YYNGEE. V was trimmed by 3 bases and J by 0 bases, leaving 10 bases between them. The CDR3 sequence is CASSDSDGSYNEQFF. The CDR3 bases are TGTGCCAGCAGCGACTCCGATGGCTCCTACAATGAGCAGTTCTTC.

The V call is TRBV6-5, the J call TRBJ1-5; TRBD1 might be the D (6 bases). V lost 6 bases to trimming and J lost 0 bases, with 12 bases between them. Per the germline V gene, CDR1 is MNHEY and CDR2 is SVGAGI. The CDR3 is made up of 15 amino acids. The CDR3 region is CASSLRQDSNQPQHF. Written as DNA, the CDR3 is TGTGCCAGCAGCTTGAGACAGGATAGCAATCAGCCCCAGCATTTT.

This chain joins TRBV4-1 and TRBJ1-2; D not resolved. The CDR3 runs 13 residues. V shed 3 bases and J shed 3 bases, with 8 bases lying between them. Germline assignment: CDR1 MGHRA and CDR2 YSYEKL. CDR3 sequence: CASSHRRDYGYTF. DNA of the CDR3: TGCGCCAGCAGCCACCGAAGAGACTATGGCTACACCTTC.

The genes are TRBV30 and TRBJ2-2, with D perhaps TRBD1 (5 bases). Germline-derived CDR1 and CDR2 are GTSNPN and SVGIG (reference sequence). The V gene lost 4 bases and the J gene lost 1 base, with 7 bases spanning the gap. CDR3 length: 13 residues. The CDR3 DNA is TGTGCCTGGACAGGACAGAACACCGGGGAGCTGTTTTTT. Translated, it gives CAWTGQNTGELFF.

The sample holds one count of this clone. The chain employs TRBV23-1 and TRBJ1-2; D call uncertain. TRBV23-1 is known as an ORF, though its function is uncertain. The length of the CDR3 is 12 residues. Trimming removed 0 bases from V and 8 bases from J, with 7 bases in between. CDR3 bases: TGCGCCAGCAGTCAATCTCCTGGGGGCTACACCTTC. The encoded protein is CASSQSPGGYTF.

As to this clone: Within the sample, other DNA sequences also encode this same CDR3. This sequence joins TRBV7-2 and TRBJ1-5; D is ambiguous. CDR1 is SGHTA and CDR2 is FQGNSA in the germline V gene. V was trimmed by 0 bases and J by 1 base, leaving 7 bases between them. The CDR3 contains 15 residues. The CDR3 DNA follows: TGTGCCAGCAGCTTAGCGCCAAGGAGCAATCAGCCCCAGCATTTT. Amino acid sequence: CASSLAPRSNQPQHF. The variable domain in full, with the rest retrieved from reference TRBV7-2 and TRBJ1-5, is GAGVSQSPSNKVTEKGKDVELRCDPISGHTALYWYRQSLGQGLEFLIYFQGNSAPDKSGLPSDRFSAERTGGSVSTLTIQRTQQEDSAVYLCASSLAPRSNQPQHFGDGTRLSIL.

The chain links TRBV5-4 to TRBJ2-5; TRBD2 agrees at 8 bases. The V gene's germline CDR1 is SGHNT and CDR2 YYREEE (reference sequence). CDR3 length equals 15 residues. Trimming cost V 3 bases and J 4 bases; bases outside gene matches: 8. The CDR3 region has the DNA TGTGCCAGCAGCTCCCCGGGGGGGGCCGGAGAGACCCAGTACTTC. It yields the protein CASSSPGGAGETQYF.

This chain connects TRBV9 to TRBJ2-1, with D uncertain. The germline gives CDR1 SGDLS, CDR2 YYNGEE. The CDR3 consists of 13 residues. Trimming stripped 6 bases from V and 5 bases from J, with 12 bases between. The CDR3 here is CASTSGPNNEQFF. DNA for the CDR3: TGTGCCAGCACCTCAGGTCCCAACAATGAGCAGTTCTTC.

V is TRBV5-1 and J is TRBJ2-5; 8 nucleotides match TRBD2. CDR1 is SGHRS, CDR2 YFSETQ, per germline. The length of the CDR3 is 14 residues. After removal of 7 bases from V and 2 bases from J, the junction contained 7 bases not matched to a gene. The DNA for the CDR3 is TGCGCCAGCGGGGATAGCGGGAATCAAGAGACCCAGTACTTC. It specifies CASGDSGNQETQYF.

The sample holds a few counts of this clone. The rearrangement links TRBV29-1 to TRBJ2-1, with 9 bases matching TRBD1. The germline gives CDR1 SQVTM, CDR2 ANQGSEA. The V and J ends lost 6 bases and 7 bases, in that order; junction bases with no gene match: 4. The CDR3 spans 12 residues. The CDR3 loop is CSVPDRGNEQFF. In DNA form, the CDR3 reads TGCAGCGTCCCGGACAGGGGAAATGAGCAGTTCTTC.

The rearrangement joins TRBV7-9 to TRBJ1-3; 9 bases align to TRBD1. V shed 5 bases, J shed 4 bases, and the junction held 9 bases outside the gene matches. CDR3 length: 16 residues. The germline CDR1 and CDR2 sequences are SEHNR and FQNEAQ (reference sequence). The chain's CDR3 is CASSKGQGTPGNTIYF. CDR3 in DNA: TGTGCCAGCAGCAAGGGACAGGGAACGCCAGGAAACACCATATATTTT. The full variable domain, its missing parts supplied by reference TRBV7-9 and TRBJ1-3, is DTGVSQNPRHKITKRGQNVTFRCDPISEHNRLYWYRQTLGQGPEFLTYFQNEAQLEKSRLLSDRFSAERPKGSFSTLEIQRTEQGDSAMYLCASSKGQGTPGNTIYFGEGSWLTVV.

The CDR3 protein is CASSSPGQGFQAFF. CDR3 in DNA: TGTGCCAGCAGCTCCCCGGGACAGGGATTTCAAGCTTTCTTT. V and J are TRBV7-8 and TRBJ1-1; 9 bases line up with TRBD1. The trim removed 4 bases at V and 9 bases at J, leaving 9 bases unmatched. The CDR3 runs 14 residues. Germline V gene sequence: CDR1 SGHVS, CDR2 FQNEAQ. Full variable domain (rest looked up from reference TRBV7-8 and TRBJ1-1): GAGVSQSPRYKVAKRGQDVALRCDPISGHVSLFWYQQALGQGPEFLTYFQNEAQLDKSGLPSDRFFAERPEGSVSTLKIQRTQQEDSAVYLCASSSPGQGFQAFFGQGTRLTVV.